The TCR beta chain described here comes from a study of cytomegalovirus exposure and HLA in healthy donors listed by TCRdb under 2017. General notes on the study: An earlier analysis of approximately 600 of the donors reported more than 250 Gb of sequence data and 117 million unique TCR beta sequences from 150 million to 200 million T cells. Of the roughly 410 genotyped donors, 70% to 90% were placed in the genetic ancestry cluster associated with self-reported Caucasian donors. The later analysis used no new phenotypic data to find candidate immune exposures, relying instead on TCR beta sequences and their occurrence across donors. Genome-wide SNP genotypes for about three fifths of the roughly 670 donors were used in a later genetic analysis, which treated that subset as a discovery cohort. Typing coverage varied by locus: roughly 629-640 donors for A, B, C, DRB1 and DQB1; roughly 510 for DQA1; around 610 for DPA1; roughly 450 for DPB1. Every repertoire in the discovery cohort had been generated on one and the same sequencing platform. Besides the first cohort of 550 to 750 subjects, a separate validation cohort made up of over 100 different subjects was used. The study aimed to test whether signatures of past pathogen exposure could be identified by cataloging public T cell receptors. Several DR-DQ haplotypes were treated as single units for association and clustering because of strong linkage in the cohort. An earlier analysis of several hundred of the donors applied high-throughput TCR beta sequencing to assess whether each TCR beta V gene segment acted as functional or pseudogenic. Across approximately 400 genotyped donors of the cohort, an average of approximately 240,000 unique TCR beta nucleotide sequences per donor were sequenced, and roughly 20% of those sequences were non-productive. Donor age, sex, ethnicity and CMV serostatus were compiled together with the repertoire data. HLA typing included class I and class II loci at four-digit resolution. A later analysis re-examined previously published TCR beta repertoires from more than 600 donors and added high-resolution HLA genotyping to investigate patterns of TCR occurrence. High-throughput TCR immunosequencing, statistical association of individual TCRs with disease status, and machine learning were combined to predict cytomegalovirus infection status. The study profiled the T cell repertoires of about 640 subjects by immunosequencing and related them to cytomegalovirus serostatus. Roughly 310 gigabases of sequencing data and 70 million to 100 million unique TCR sequences were included in an early release covering about 600 HLA-typed donors.

The cohort consisted of hundreds of healthy bone marrow donors. At the time of sampling, every cohort member was nominally healthy, though immune exposures that went unrecorded were likely present. The donor tested CMV seropositive, placing the donor among the approximately 310 seropositive members of the cohort. A peripheral blood sample was provided by each donor, and peripheral blood mononuclear cells were used for TCR beta sequencing. Genomic DNA was extracted from the blood cell samples with the Qiagen DNeasy Blood Extraction Kit. The investigation overall reported the following: When HLA alleles, especially DR and DQ, strongly co-occurred, attributing TCR associations to individual alleles was difficult. In a later analysis, some 17,000 TCR beta sequences were associated with specific HLA alleles at a false discovery rate of 0.05. For the cohort, immune exposure information was limited to CMV serostatus. In a later genetic analysis, fewer N-insertions in productive TCRs were reported among donors in an Asian-associated ancestry cluster than the roughly 670-donor mean. A group of highly shared sequence variants was considered likely to be a technical artifact of the sequencing pipeline. A further reported finding was that TCR beta sequences accurately predicted the HLA-A and HLA-B alleles for most subjects in the first cohort. Across donors, most TCR sequences were observed very rarely, whereas some public TCRs were present in many individuals. Correlated functional status among segregating V segments might reflect linkage disequilibrium, but an unknown experimental factor could not be ruled out. A few of the identified cytomegalovirus-associated TCR beta chains were confirmed in vitro to be specific for cytomegalovirus antigens. Because HLA typing was missing for some donors at each locus, association tests included only the typed subset. The presence/absence analyses assumed that sequencing depth was roughly uniform across donors, and that assumption may not be true. A later analysis reported that several top co-occurrence clusters appeared linked to parvovirus B19, influenza, CMV and Epstein-Barr virus. Most CMV-associated TCR beta chains appeared to be HLA-restricted in a later analysis, and the HLA associations seemed to be driven largely by CMV exposure. The study listed 164 TCR beta chains as associated with cytomegalovirus. In a later analysis, HLA-associated TCR beta chains showed more clonal expansion and lower generation probabilities than non-associated chains that were equally common. V-gene and J-gene trimming of TCR beta chains was associated with a missense DCLRE1C variant in a later genetic analysis, and the association was replicated in an independent cohort. In an earlier analysis of roughly 500 of the donors, most TCR beta V segments appeared in productive rearrangements about 87% or about 30% of the time, broadly matching IMGT annotations. The 87-base-pair reads could not distinguish some IMGT-functional V segments, including TRBV6-2 and TRBV6-3, so those segments were excluded. Only TCR beta chains were sequenced in this cohort, and the absence of alpha or paired-chain data limited detectable features. Because counts were too low, approximately 18 rarely observed V segments, including chromosome 9 orphons, were excluded from the earlier analysis of some 540 of the donors. In both the original and validation cohorts, the classifier was reported to diagnose cytomegalovirus status with high specificity and sensitivity. It was suggested by the authors that the approach could potentially be generalized to other disease states and immunological phenotypes. In a later analysis, TCR association rates were found to vary across HLA loci, with the most associated TCRs seen for DRB1 alleles and the fewest for HLA-C alleles.

Note on this clone: Its antigen remains undetermined. Base qualities are missing; no much larger clone stands one base away.

The library was built by means of the immunoSEQ multiplex PCR assay. For the multiplex PCR, a mixture combining 60 forward primers for TCR Vbeta segments and 13 reverse primers for TCR Jbeta segments was used. The CDR3 region of rearranged TCR beta genes was amplified from genomic DNA by a multiplex PCR assay. The Illumina HiSeq System was used to sequence the amplified TCR beta libraries as 87-base-pair reads. As for the authors' bioinformatics: In a later analysis, tens of millions of unique TCR beta chains were counted across the 500 to 850 repertoires, and about 10 million of these chains were shared by at least two donors. A nearest-neighbor algorithm error-corrected the raw reads and collapsed the reads into unique sequences, merging closely related sequences to remove PCR and sequencing errors. V, D and J gene segments were assigned by aligning CDR3 sequences to IMGT reference sequences. For a sequence to be retained, a match of at least six nucleotides was required to both a V gene segment and a J gene segment. Rearrangements were classified as productive when the CDR3 lacked stop codons and remained in frame with V and J, and all other rearrangements were classified as non-productive. Following IMGT convention, CDR3 was defined as the stretch from the second conserved V-encoded cysteine up to the conserved J-encoded phenylalanine. The earlier analysis of fewer than 700 of the donors excluded sequences that lacked an unambiguous match to a single V gene segment. An earlier analysis of almost 600 of the donors classified V segments as functional when productive rearrangements were above 56.7% and as segregating when the standard deviation between donors was above 5%. A statistical classification framework was built to diagnose cytomegalovirus status from the catalog of TCR beta chain sequences. In a later analysis, V and J genes were assigned by comparing TCR nucleotide sequences against IMGT/GENE-DB human TR gene sequences. Using the TCRdist pipeline, a later analysis assigned CDR3 sequences along with most-parsimonious VDJ recombination scenarios. In a later analysis, each TCR beta chain was defined by its CDR3 amino acid sequence together with its V-gene family, and reads lacking a unique V-gene family were excluded. In a later analysis, around 650 highly shared, low-generation-probability nucleotide sequences were removed to address suspected cross-contamination and a sequencing artifact. For each public chain, a later analysis derived a clonal expansion index from normalized ranks of inferred template counts within each repertoire. A later analysis computed generation probabilities with a VDJ recombination model fitted to out-of-frame rearrangements, and checked the results against IGoR. Hypergeometric tests were used in a later analysis to score TCR-TCR, TCR-HLA and TCR-CMV co-occurrence, with a repertoire-size bias correction applied to the TCR pairs. A later analysis estimated false discovery rates by permuting HLA or CMV assignments 20 times. In a later analysis, co-occurring TCRs were grouped using DBSCAN, with TCRdist sequence similarity added in when clustering inside HLA-allele-positive subsets. Repertoires with fewer than 30,000 or more than 120,000 public chains, plus five repertoires with anomalous nucleotide sharing, were excluded from co-occurrence clustering. This is the immuneACCESS table as TCRdb keeps it, with only in-frame sequences that have V and J called. A part of the clones is gone; compared with another copy, unresolved V genes explain less than half, and the rest is unexplained. V and J calls and clone size are given by that table; D and trimming were obtained from the DNA. The sample table contains some 100,000 clones; only one count was recorded for around three quarters of them. The ten top clones hold more than 13% of the sample.

Deletion took 2 bases off V and 2 bases off J, with a span of 13 bases between the germline ends. Per the germline V gene, SGHRS is the CDR1 and YFSETQ is the CDR2. Spanning cysteine to phenylalanine, the CDR3 consists of 15 amino acids. Solely the CDR3 DNA is kept, with 45 bases framed from the first base. Recombination joined TRBV5-1 with TRBJ2-5; a tentative D call is TRBD2 (6 bases match). Material for sequencing was PBMCs. This TCR derives from a woman between 45 and 60 years old in good health and CMV-seropositive. The CDR3 protein: CASSFGGALQETQYF. Read as DNA, the sequence is TGCGCCAGCAGCTTTGGAGGGGCGCTTCAAGAGACCCAGTACTTC.